Listed below are T cell receptor beta chains from one sample, sequenced in a study of identical twins. TCRdb re-called the 5' RACE reads with MiXCR, one entry per CDR3 protein. Of approximately 500,000 distinct CDR3 sequences in the sample, 20% to 25% were seen once. The same data also contributed to another study, on T cells expressing NK-cell markers.

Source material: CD4+ T cells sorted from blood. These receptors originate from a young woman in good health. Both conserved end residues are part of each CDR3. A D gene is named only where the DNA matches it firmly. Size is stated for part of the rows, as once, few or many counts, or as a class when the clone is expanded.

j_gene | d_gene | abundance | v_gene | CDR3aa | CDR3nt
TRBJ2-1 | TRBD2 | - | TRBV20-1 | CSAKTTAGTSAFYNEQFF | TGCAGTGCGAAAACGACTGCCGGGACTAGCGCTTTCTACAATGAGCAGTTCTTC
TRBJ2-1 | - | few | TRBV4-3 | CASSSTHGEQFF | TGCGCCAGCAGCTCAACTCACGGCGAGCAGTTCTTC
TRBJ2-3 | - | few | TRBV7-7 | CASSLDMAHTDTQYF | TGTGCCAGCAGCTTAGATATGGCCCACACAGATACGCAGTATTTT
TRBJ2-7 | - | - | TRBV5-1 | CASSPARGNEQYF | TGCGCCAGCAGCCCCGCCCGTGGGAACGAGCAGTACTTC
TRBJ2-2 | - | - | TRBV5-1 | CASSALATEAYTGELFF | TGCGCCAGCAGCGCGTTGGCAACCGAAGCATACACCGGGGAGCTGTTTTTT
TRBJ1-2 | TRBD1 | few | TRBV6-5 | CASSYDRGHSYTF | TGTGCCAGCAGTTACGACAGGGGGCATAGCTACACCTTC
TRBJ1-1 | - | few | TRBV10-3 | CAISGRDLGGTEAFF | TGTGCCATCAGTGGCCGAGATTTGGGGGGCACTGAAGCTTTCTTT
TRBJ2-3 | TRBD2 | few | TRBV20-1 | CSARARLAGGPSTDTQYF | TGCAGTGCTAGGGCGAGACTAGCGGGAGGGCCGAGCACAGATACGCAGTATTTT
TRBJ2-2 | TRBD2 | - | TRBV6-2/TRBV6-3 | CASSYPSGRNTGELFF | TGTGCCAGCAGTTATCCCAGCGGGAGAAACACCGGGGAGCTGTTTTTT
TRBJ2-7 | TRBD2 | - | TRBV10-3 | CAILSGGGLQQYF | TGTGCCATACTTAGCGGGGGGGGTCTGCAGCAGTACTTC
TRBJ1-2 | - | few | TRBV6-2/TRBV6-3 | CATRYGYTF | TGTGCCACCCGGTATGGCTACACCTTC
TRBJ2-7 | - | - | TRBV5-1 | CASSQPGPEQYF | TGCGCCAGCAGTCAACCAGGGCCCGAGCAGTACTTC
TRBJ1-1 | TRBD1 | few | TRBV5-1 | CASSPDRETTEAFF | TGCGCCAGCAGCCCGGACAGGGAAACAACTGAAGCTTTCTTT
TRBJ2-3 | TRBD2 | - | TRBV3-1 | CASSQASGGRTDTQYF | TGTGCCAGCAGCCAAGCTAGCGGGGGGCGCACAGATACGCAGTATTTT
TRBJ2-1 | - | few | TRBV5-5 | CASSMGSSYNEQFF | TGTGCCAGCAGCATGGGTAGTTCCTACAATGAGCAGTTCTTC
TRBJ2-2 | - | - | TRBV12-3/TRBV12-4 | CASSLNGLGSGELFF | TGTGCCAGCAGTTTAAACGGTCTGGGTTCCGGGGAGCTGTTTTTT
TRBJ1-2 | - | once | TRBV12-3/TRBV12-4 | CASSSGNTYGYTF | TGTGCCAGCAGCTCGGGGAACACTTATGGCTACACCTTC
TRBJ2-6 | TRBD1 | - | TRBV5-1 | CASSQMDRAGANVLTF | TGCGCCAGCAGCCAAATGGACAGGGCTGGCGCCAACGTCCTGACTTTC
TRBJ1-5 | - | few | TRBV12-3/TRBV12-4 | CASSLAQGRGQPQHF | TGTGCCAGCAGTTTAGCCCAGGGAAGGGGCCAGCCCCAGCATTTT
TRBJ2-2 | TRBD2 | - | TRBV2 | CASSGWGGYTGELFF | TGTGCCAGCAGTGGATGGGGGGGGTATACCGGGGAGCTGTTTTTT
TRBJ2-5 | TRBD2 | - | TRBV10-2 | CASSESLAGETQYF | TGCGCCAGCAGTGAGTCACTAGCGGGAGAGACCCAGTACTTC
TRBJ1-1 | TRBD1 | many | TRBV6-5 | CASSYGQGLSEAFF | TGTGCCAGCAGTTACGGACAGGGACTGTCTGAAGCTTTCTTT
TRBJ2-2 | - | many | TRBV10-3 | CAISSQGTGELFF | TGTGCCATCAGTTCCCAGGGCACCGGGGAGCTGTTTTTT